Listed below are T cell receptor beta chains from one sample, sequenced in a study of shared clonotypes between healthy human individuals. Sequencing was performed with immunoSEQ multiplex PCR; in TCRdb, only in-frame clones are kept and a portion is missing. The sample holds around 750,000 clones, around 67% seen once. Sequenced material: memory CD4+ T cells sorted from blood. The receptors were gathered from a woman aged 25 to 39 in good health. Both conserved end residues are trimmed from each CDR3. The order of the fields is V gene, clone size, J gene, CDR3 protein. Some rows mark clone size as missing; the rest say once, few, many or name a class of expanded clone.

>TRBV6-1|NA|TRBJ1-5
ASSVQVGNQPQH
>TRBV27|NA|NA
ASSSNYEQY
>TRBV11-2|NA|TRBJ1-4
ASSPPLRDIRGDGEKLF
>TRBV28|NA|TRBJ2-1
ASSLITYNEQF
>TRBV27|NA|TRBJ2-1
ASSPGTSGSLYEQF
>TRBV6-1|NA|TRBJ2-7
ASCIRTGAWEQY
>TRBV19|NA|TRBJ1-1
ASSSLGGRDTEAF
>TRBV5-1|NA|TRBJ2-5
ASSFGKNSGREETQY
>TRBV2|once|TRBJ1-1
ASRRTNTEAF
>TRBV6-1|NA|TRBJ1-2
ASSTGSYT
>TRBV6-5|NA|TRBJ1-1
ASSYGRQGATEAF
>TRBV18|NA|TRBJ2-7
ASSPRRSYEQY
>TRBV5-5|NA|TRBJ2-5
ASSPGTRGETQY
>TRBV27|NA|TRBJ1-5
ASSPLGRGGNQPQH
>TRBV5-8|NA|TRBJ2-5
ASSRDIGETQY
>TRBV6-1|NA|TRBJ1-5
ASRLGDQPQH
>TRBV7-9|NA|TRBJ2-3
ASRQSLTDTQY
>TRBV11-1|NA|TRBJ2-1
ASSLGGGSRF
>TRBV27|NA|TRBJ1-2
ASSIRESYGYT
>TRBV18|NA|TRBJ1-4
ATSKTDRNEKLF
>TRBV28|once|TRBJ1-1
ATLPGRLNTEAF
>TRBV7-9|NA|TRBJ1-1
ASSRLTVNTEAF
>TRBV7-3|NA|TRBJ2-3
ASSADRGSDTQY
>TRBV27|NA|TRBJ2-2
ASSLNYNTGELF
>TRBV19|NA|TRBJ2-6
ASRDARAGANVLT